The 26 T cell receptor beta chains below all came from one sample that was sequenced in a study of blood T cell repertoires in COVID-19. Measured with immunoSEQ multiplex PCR; TCRdb has only the in-frame clones, and not every one. Among approximately 140,000 clones listed, roughly 83% were seen once. The sequenced sample was peripheral blood. These receptors were collected from a woman at least 80 years old with acute or convalescent COVID-19.

The rearrangement uses TRBV7-2 and TRBJ2-1, with TRBD1 matching over 10 bases. Germline values: CDR1 SGHTA, CDR2 FQGNSA. This CDR3 comprises 14 residues. Unmatched junction bases numbered 10, after V lost 7 bases and J lost 10 bases. The CDR3 DNA sequence: TGTGCCAGCATCCCCGGGACAGGGGTCGGCGAGCAGTTCTTC. Protein product: CASIPGTGVGEQFF. The whole variable domain, filled in from reference TRBV7-2 and TRBJ2-1, reads GAGVSQSPSNKVTEKGKDVELRCDPISGHTALYWYRQSLGQGLEFLIYFQGNSAPDKSGLPSDRFSAERTGGSVSTLTIQRTQQEDSAVYLCASIPGTGVGEQFFGPGTRLTVL.

V is TRBV18 and J is TRBJ2-1; 10 bases fit TRBD2. V lost 1 base and J lost 3; bases outside the gene matches: 3. CDR1 KGHSH and CDR2 LQKENI come from the germline V gene. This CDR3 region has 16 residues. As DNA, the CDR3 is TGTGCCAGCTCACCACAGACTAGCGGGCTCTACAATGAGCAGTTCTTC. This codes for CASSPQTSGLYNEQFF.

The gene calls are TRBV30 and TRBJ1-5; tentative D call: TRBD1 (5 bases). Germline CDR1 is GTSNPN and CDR2 is SVGIG (reference sequence). The CDR3 contains 13 residues. Trimming pared 1 base from V and 5 bases from J, leaving 9 bases between. Written as DNA, the CDR3 is TGTGCCTGGAGTGGTAGCAGGGATCAGCCCCAGCATTTT. This encodes CAWSGSRDQPQHF.

This clone was seen just once. This sequence joins TRBV9 and TRBJ1-2; 8 bases are shared with TRBD1. This CDR3 contains 15 residues. Per germline, CDR1 SGDLS and CDR2 YYNGEE. V lost 1 base and J lost 7; bases outside the gene matches: 9. The CDR3 is CASSVSPGQVRGYTF. The CDR3 DNA follows: TGTGCCAGCAGCGTAAGCCCGGGACAGGTTCGTGGCTACACCTTC.

The chain recombines TRBV9 with TRBJ2-2; D is perhaps TRBD1 (5 bases). The germline V and J ends were trimmed by 3 bases and 1 base, with 10 bases remaining between them. This CDR3 is 15 amino acids long. In germline, CDR1 is SGDLS, CDR2 YYNGEE. The CDR3 loop is CASSAVGQNTGELFF. CDR3 nucleotides: TGTGCCAGCAGCGCCGTCGGACAGAACACCGGGGAGCTGTTTTTT.

Only a few counts were recorded for this clone. The CDR3 spells CASSEPRSGNTIYF. CDR3 nucleotides: TGTGCCAGCAGTGAACCCCGCTCTGGAAACACCATATATTTT. The rearrangement joins TRBV2 to TRBJ1-3; unclear D gene. Trimming took off 2 bases at V and 0 bases at J, with 5 bases between the two ends. The CDR3 spans 14 residues. CDR1 SNHLY and CDR2 FYNNEI come from the germline V gene.

Written as DNA, the CDR3 is TGTGCCAGTAGGGCAGATTATAGCAATCAGCCCCAGCATTTT. Its translation is CASRADYSNQPQHF. The rearrangement joins TRBV19 to TRBJ1-5; D gene unclear. Germline V gene lookup returns CDR1 LNHDA and CDR2 SQIVND (reference sequence). This CDR3 is built from 14 residues. Deletions cut 6 bases from V and 0 bases from J, with 9 bases between.

This clone was seen a single time. V and J are TRBV27 and TRBJ2-7; 8 positions match TRBD2. This CDR3 comprises 14 residues. The germline V gene has CDR1 MNHEY and CDR2 SMNVEV (reference sequence). Trimming at V came to 5 bases and at J to 6 bases, leaving 9 bases not matched to a gene. The CDR3 protein is CASSGLAGLIEQYF. CDR3 DNA sequence: TGTGCCAGCAGTGGGCTAGCGGGCCTAATCGAGCAGTACTTC.

The chain links TRBV30 to TRBJ2-6, with TRBD1 matching over 7 bases. CDR1 and CDR2 (germline): GTSNPN, SVGIG (reference sequence). After removal of 4 bases from V and 4 bases from J, the junction contained 7 bases not matched to a gene. The CDR3 runs to 15 residues. The CDR3 sequence is CAWIGRGYGANVLTF. The DNA for the CDR3 is TGTGCCTGGATCGGCAGGGGGTACGGGGCCAACGTCCTGACTTTC.

The J gene is TRBJ1-5, the V gene TRBV4-3, with TRBD1 identical over 7 bases. V lost 2 bases and J lost 6; bases outside the gene matches: 7. CDR1 LGHNA and CDR2 YSLEER come from the germline V gene. This CDR3 is built from 15 residues. CDR3 amino acids: CASSQNTGVGQPQHF. The CDR3 bases are TGCGCCAGCAGCCAAAATACAGGGGTGGGTCAGCCCCAGCATTTT.

V gene TRBV27 combines with J gene TRBJ2-2; 9 bases are shared with TRBD1. CDR1 and CDR2 (germline): MNHEY, SMNVEV (reference sequence). After removal of 3 bases from V and 3 bases from J, the junction contained 2 bases not matched to a gene. This CDR3 has 15 residues. Written as DNA, the CDR3 is TGTGCCAGCAGTTTTGGGGACAGGGACACCGGGGAGCTGTTTTTT. Encoded protein: CASSFGDRDTGELFF.

The rearrangement links TRBV11-2 to TRBJ2-7; 8 nucleotides align to TRBD1. Losses at the gene ends were 5 bases for V and 3 bases for J; bases not matched to a gene: 6. The CDR3 has 14 residues. Looked up from germline, CDR1 is SGHAT and CDR2 is FQNNGV. Here the CDR3 reads CASSPRQGHYEQYF. CDR3 nucleotides: TGTGCCAGCAGCCCGCGACAGGGGCACTACGAGCAGTACTTC.

The chain uses TRBV10-3 and TRBJ2-7, with 11 bases identical to TRBD2. With 7 bases clipped from V and 0 bases from J, the junction kept 5 bases outside the gene matches. The germline gives CDR1 ENHRY, CDR2 SYGVKD. The CDR3 has 15 residues. The CDR3 sequence is CAIMGTSGVSYEQYF. The CDR3 DNA sequence: TGTGCCATCATGGGGACTAGCGGAGTCTCCTACGAGCAGTACTTC.

This chain links TRBV10-2 with TRBJ2-1; D remains unclear. The CDR3 covers 12 residues. Germline CDR1 and CDR2: WSHSY and SAAADI. The germline V and J ends were trimmed by 10 bases and 6 bases, with 13 bases remaining between them. CDR3 amino acids: CATAVLSNEQFF. CDR3 nucleotide sequence: TGCGCCACCGCCGTCCTAAGCAATGAGCAGTTCTTC.

The CDR3 DNA sequence: TGTGCCAGCAGCCTGGGACAGGGGGTGTCTAACTATGGCTACACCTTC. It yields the protein CASSLGQGVSNYGYTF. The gene calls are TRBV5-5 and TRBJ1-2; 11 bases align to TRBD1. The CDR3 covers 16 residues. V dropped 4 bases and J dropped 0; count of bases not matched to a gene: 5. The V gene's germline CDR1 is SGHKS and CDR2 YYEKEE (reference sequence).

V is TRBV4-3 and J is TRBJ2-5; D not resolved. Trimming pared 1 base from V and 5 bases from J, leaving 8 bases between. This CDR3 is built from 13 residues. Germline CDR1 is LGHNA and CDR2 is YSLEER. CDR3 amino acids: CASSQGHGETQYF. CDR3 bases: TGCGCCAGCAGCCAAGGCCACGGGGAGACCCAGTACTTC.

This clone appeared a few times. CDR3 coding DNA: TGTGCCAGTAGTATAGGATTAGGACAGGTCTATGGCTACACCTTC. As protein: CASSIGLGQVYGYTF. V is TRBV19 and J is TRBJ1-2; 7 positions agree with TRBD1. The junction had 6 bases not matched to a gene; V was cut back by 1 base and J by 4 bases. Germline V gives CDR1 LNHDA, CDR2 SQIVND (reference sequence). CDR3 length: 15 residues. Combining the CDR3 with reference TRBV19 and TRBJ1-2 gives the whole variable domain DGGITQSPKYLFRKEGQNVTLSCEQNLNHDAMYWYRQDPGQGLRLIYYSQIVNDFQKGDIAEGYSVSREKKESFPLTVTSAQKNPTAFYLCASSIGLGQVYGYTFGSGTRLTVV.

A few counts support this clone. This chain uses TRBV7-2 with TRBJ2-1, with 14 bases identical to TRBD2. Looked up from germline, CDR1 is SGHTA and CDR2 is FQGNSA. The CDR3 is 16 amino acids. Trimming cost V 5 bases and J 8 bases; bases outside gene matches: 8. For the CDR3, the DNA is TGTGCCAGCAGCCCCCGACTAGCGGGAGGGGCGGATGAGCAGTTCTTC. Its translation: CASSPRLAGGADEQFF. Looking up the rest from reference TRBV7-2 and TRBJ2-1 gives the full variable domain: GAGVSQSPSNKVTEKGKDVELRCDPISGHTALYWYRQSLGQGLEFLIYFQGNSAPDKSGLPSDRFSAERTGGSVSTLTIQRTQQEDSAVYLCASSPRLAGGADEQFFGPGTRLTVL.

The chain employs TRBV30 and TRBJ1-5; D is undetermined. CDR3 length equals 13 residues. The germline V gene has CDR1 GTSNPN and CDR2 SVGIG (reference sequence). Trimming took 0 bases from V and 7 from J, leaving 10 bases between them. CDR3 coding DNA: TGTGCCTGGAGTGTCACACGGCGGCAGCCCCAGCATTTT. Translating gives CAWSVTRRQPQHF.

V gene TRBV15 combines with J gene TRBJ2-7; maybe TRBD2 (6 bases). CDR3 length: 15 residues. Germline V gene sequence: CDR1 LNHNV, CDR2 YYDKDF (reference sequence). V was clipped by 2 bases and J by 1 base, with 12 bases between them. CDR3 loop: CATSRSGGLSYEQYF. CDR3 in DNA: TGTGCCACCAGCAGATCTGGGGGGTTGTCCTACGAGCAGTACTTC.

V usage is TRBV24-1 and J usage is TRBJ2-5, with 13 bases fitting TRBD2. Germline CDR1 and CDR2: KGHDR and SFDVKD. The CDR3 extends over 16 amino acids. The V segment lost 4 bases and the J segment 3 bases; nucleotides outside the gene matches: 4. CDR3 sequence (DNA): TGTGCCACCAGTGACGCGGGACTAGCGGGAAAAGAGACCCAGTACTTC. Translation gives CATSDAGLAGKETQYF.

The chain combines TRBV7-2 with TRBJ2-1; TRBD2 is a possible D gene (5 bases). The germline V gene has CDR1 SGHTA and CDR2 FQGNSA. Trimming took off 3 bases at V and 6 bases at J, with 6 bases between the two ends. The CDR3 extends over 12 amino acids. CDR3 bases: TGTGCCAGCAGCTTTCTAGCCAATGAGCAGTTCTTC. Amino acid sequence: CASSFLANEQFF.

The CDR3 is CASSSTGYYGYTF. The CDR3 coding sequence is TGTGCCAGCAGCTCGACAGGGTATTATGGCTACACCTTC. The chain joins TRBV7-9 to TRBJ1-2; the match to TRBD1 covers 7 bases. With V trimmed by 4 bases and J by 5 bases, 4 bases remained unmatched. The CDR3 contains 13 residues. Germline-derived CDR1 and CDR2 are SEHNR and FQNEAQ (reference sequence).

This chain uses TRBV5-5 with TRBJ2-3, with a tentative D call TRBD2 (6 bases). The CDR3 spans 15 residues. The V gene lost 2 bases and the J gene lost 1 base, with 11 bases spanning the gap. Germline lookup yields CDR1 SGHKS and CDR2 YYEKEE (reference sequence). CDR3 residues: CASSFGGQGTDTQYF. The CDR3 DNA follows: TGTGCCAGCAGCTTTGGAGGGCAGGGCACAGATACGCAGTATTTT.

J is TRBJ2-1 and V is TRBV7-9; the match to TRBD2 covers 7 bases. The germline V gene has CDR1 SEHNR and CDR2 FQNEAQ (reference sequence). This CDR3 is 15 amino acids long. V dropped 5 bases and J dropped 3; count of bases not matched to a gene: 7. This CDR3 is CASSPRGSLYNEQFF. In nucleotides, the CDR3 is TGTGCCAGCAGCCCTCGCGGGAGTCTCTACAATGAGCAGTTCTTC.

CDR3 bases: TGTGCCAGCAGCTTAGCGTTAGGAGGGGGCAGGAACTATGGCTACACCTTC. This sequence encodes CASSLALGGGRNYGYTF. The chain joins TRBV7-8 to TRBJ1-2; 7 nucleotides match TRBD1. This CDR3 has 17 amino acids. Germline values: CDR1 SGHVS, CDR2 FQNEAQ. J was trimmed by 2 bases and V by 0 bases; bases with no gene match: 9.